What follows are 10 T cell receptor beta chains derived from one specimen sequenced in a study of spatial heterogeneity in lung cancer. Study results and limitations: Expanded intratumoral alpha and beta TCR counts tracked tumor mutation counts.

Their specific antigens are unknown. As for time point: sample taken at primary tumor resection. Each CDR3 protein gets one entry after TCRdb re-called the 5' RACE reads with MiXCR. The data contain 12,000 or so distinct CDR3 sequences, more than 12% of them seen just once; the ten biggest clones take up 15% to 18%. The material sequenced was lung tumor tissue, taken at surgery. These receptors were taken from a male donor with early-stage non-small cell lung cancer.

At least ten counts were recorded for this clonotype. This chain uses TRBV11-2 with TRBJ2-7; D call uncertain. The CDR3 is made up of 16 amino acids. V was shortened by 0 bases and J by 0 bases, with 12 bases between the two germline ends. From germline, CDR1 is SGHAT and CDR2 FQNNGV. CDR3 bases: TGTGCCAGCAGCTTAGATTCGGACGGATTCTCCTACGAGCAGTACTTC. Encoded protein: CASSLDSDGFSYEQYF.

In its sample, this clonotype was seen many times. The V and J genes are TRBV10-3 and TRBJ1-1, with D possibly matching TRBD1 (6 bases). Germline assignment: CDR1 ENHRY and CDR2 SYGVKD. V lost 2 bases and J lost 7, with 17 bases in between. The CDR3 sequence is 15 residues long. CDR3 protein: CAISEPGTPTGEAFF. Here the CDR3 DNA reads TGTGCCATCAGTGAGCCCGGGACACCAACCGGTGAAGCTTTCTTT.

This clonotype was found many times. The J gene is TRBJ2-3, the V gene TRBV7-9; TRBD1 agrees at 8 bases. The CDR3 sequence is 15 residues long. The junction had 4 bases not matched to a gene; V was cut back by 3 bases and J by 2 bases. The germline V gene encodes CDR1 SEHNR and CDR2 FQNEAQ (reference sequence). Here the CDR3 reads CASSFGTGFTDTQYF. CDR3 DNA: TGTGCCAGCAGCTTCGGGACAGGTTTCACAGATACGCAGTATTTT.

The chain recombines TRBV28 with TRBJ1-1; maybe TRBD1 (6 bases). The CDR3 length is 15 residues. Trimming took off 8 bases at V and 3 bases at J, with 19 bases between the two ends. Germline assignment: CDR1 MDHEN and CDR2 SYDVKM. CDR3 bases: TGTGCCAGCTCGGACCTGGGGGCCTGGGACACTGAAGCTTTCTTT. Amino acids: CASSDLGAWDTEAFF.

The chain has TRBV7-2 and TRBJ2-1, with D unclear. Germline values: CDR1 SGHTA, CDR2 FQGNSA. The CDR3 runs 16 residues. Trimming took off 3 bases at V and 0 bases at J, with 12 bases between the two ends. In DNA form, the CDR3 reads TGTGCCAGCAGCTTCGGCAGGCCGAGCTCCTACAATGAGCAGTTCTTC. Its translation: CASSFGRPSSYNEQFF.

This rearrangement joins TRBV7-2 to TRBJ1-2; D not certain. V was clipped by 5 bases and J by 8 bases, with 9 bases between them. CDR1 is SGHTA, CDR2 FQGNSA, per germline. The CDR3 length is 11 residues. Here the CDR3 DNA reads TGTGCCAGCAGCGAGAGAAGAGGCTACACCTTC. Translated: CASSERRGYTF.

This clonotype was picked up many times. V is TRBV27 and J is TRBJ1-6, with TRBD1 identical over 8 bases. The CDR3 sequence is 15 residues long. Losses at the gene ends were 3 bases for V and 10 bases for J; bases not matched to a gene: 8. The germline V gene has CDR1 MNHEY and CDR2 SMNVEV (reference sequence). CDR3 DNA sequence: TGTGCCAGCAGTTTCGCGACAGGGGCGACCTCACCCCTCCACTTT. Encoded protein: CASSFATGATSPLHF.

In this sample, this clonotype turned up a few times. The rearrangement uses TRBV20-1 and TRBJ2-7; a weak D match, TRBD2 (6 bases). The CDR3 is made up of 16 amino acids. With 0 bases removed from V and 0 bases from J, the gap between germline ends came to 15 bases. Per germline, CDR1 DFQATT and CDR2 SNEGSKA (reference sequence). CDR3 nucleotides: TGCAGTGCTAGAGATTTCAGACGGGGGAACTCCTACGAGCAGTACTTC. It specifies CSARDFRRGNSYEQYF.

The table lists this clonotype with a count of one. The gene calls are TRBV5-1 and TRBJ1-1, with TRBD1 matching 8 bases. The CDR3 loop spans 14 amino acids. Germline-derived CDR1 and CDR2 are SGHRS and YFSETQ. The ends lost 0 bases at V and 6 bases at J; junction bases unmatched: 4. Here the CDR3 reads CASSLGDRRAEAFF. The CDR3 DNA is TGCGCCAGCAGCTTGGGGGACAGGAGGGCTGAAGCTTTCTTT. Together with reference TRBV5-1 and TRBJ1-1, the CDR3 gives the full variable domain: KAGVTQTPRYLIKTRGQQVTLSCSPISGHRSVSWYQQTPGQGLQFLFEYFSETQRNKGNFPGRFSGRQFSNSRSEMNVSTLELGDSALYLCASSLGDRRAEAFFGQGTRLTVV.

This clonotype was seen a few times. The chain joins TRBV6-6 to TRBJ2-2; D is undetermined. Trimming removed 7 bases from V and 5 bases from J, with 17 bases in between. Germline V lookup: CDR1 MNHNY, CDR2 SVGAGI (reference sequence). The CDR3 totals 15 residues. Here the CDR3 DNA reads TGTGCCAGCACCGAATTCAAGGCGGCGACCGGGGAGCTGTTTTTT. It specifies CASTEFKAATGELFF.